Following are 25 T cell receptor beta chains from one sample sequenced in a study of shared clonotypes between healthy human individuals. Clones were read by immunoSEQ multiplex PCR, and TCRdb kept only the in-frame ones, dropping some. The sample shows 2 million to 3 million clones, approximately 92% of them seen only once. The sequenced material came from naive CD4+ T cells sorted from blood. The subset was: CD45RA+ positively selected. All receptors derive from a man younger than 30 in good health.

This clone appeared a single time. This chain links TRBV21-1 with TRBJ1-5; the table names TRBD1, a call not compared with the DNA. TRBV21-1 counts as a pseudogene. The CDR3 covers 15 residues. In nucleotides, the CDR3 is TGTGCCAGCAGCAAAGCTCCAGGGGAAAATCAGCCCCAGCATTTT. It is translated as CASSKAPGENQPQHF.

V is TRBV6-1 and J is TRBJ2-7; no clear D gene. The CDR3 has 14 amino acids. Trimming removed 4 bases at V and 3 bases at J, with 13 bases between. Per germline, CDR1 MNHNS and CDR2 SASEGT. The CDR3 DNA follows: TGTGCCAGCAGTGGTCGCGGTGGGATCTACGAGCAGTACTTC. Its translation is CASSGRGGIYEQYF.

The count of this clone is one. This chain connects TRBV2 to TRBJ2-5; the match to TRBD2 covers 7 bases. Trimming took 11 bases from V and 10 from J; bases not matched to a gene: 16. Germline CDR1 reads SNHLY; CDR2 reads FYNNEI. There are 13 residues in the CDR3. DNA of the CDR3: TGTGCCGCCGAGGAAGCGATAGCGGGTAGCCAGTACTTC. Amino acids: CAAEEAIAGSQYF.

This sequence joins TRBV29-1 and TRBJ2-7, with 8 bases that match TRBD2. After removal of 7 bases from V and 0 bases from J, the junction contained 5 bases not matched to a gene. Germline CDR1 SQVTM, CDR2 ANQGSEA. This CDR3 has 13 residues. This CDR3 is CSAEGTSSYEQYF. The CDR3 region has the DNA TGCAGCGCCGAAGGGACTAGCTCCTACGAGCAGTACTTC.

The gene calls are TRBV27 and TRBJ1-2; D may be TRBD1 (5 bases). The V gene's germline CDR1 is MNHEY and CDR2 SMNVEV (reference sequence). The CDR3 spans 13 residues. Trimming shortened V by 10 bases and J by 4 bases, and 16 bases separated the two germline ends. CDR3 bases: TGTGCCAACGTACTTGTGGGGACCTATGGCTACACCTTC. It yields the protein CANVLVGTYGYTF.

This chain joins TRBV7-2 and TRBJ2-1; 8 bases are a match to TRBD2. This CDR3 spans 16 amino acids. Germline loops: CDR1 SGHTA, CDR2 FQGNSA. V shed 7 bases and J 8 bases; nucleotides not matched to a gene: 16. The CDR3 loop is CASIARREGLGDEQFF. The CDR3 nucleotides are TGTGCCAGCATCGCACGACGGGAGGGCCTCGGGGATGAGCAGTTCTTC. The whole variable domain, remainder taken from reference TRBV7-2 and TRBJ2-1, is GAGVSQSPSNKVTEKGKDVELRCDPISGHTALYWYRQSLGQGLEFLIYFQGNSAPDKSGLPSDRFSAERTGGSVSTLTIQRTQQEDSAVYLCASIARREGLGDEQFFGPGTRLTVL.

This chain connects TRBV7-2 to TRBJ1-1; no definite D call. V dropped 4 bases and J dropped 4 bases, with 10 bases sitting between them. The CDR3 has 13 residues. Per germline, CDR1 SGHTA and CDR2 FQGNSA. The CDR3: CASSSPQSTEAFF. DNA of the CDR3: TGTGCCAGCAGCTCCCCACAGAGCACTGAAGCTTTCTTT.

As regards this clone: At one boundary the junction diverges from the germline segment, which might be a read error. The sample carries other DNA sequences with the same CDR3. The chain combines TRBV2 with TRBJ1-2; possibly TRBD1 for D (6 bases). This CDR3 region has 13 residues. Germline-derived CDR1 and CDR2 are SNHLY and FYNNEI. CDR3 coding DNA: TGTGCCAGCAGCGAAGACAGGAACTATGGCTACACCTTC. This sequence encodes CASSEDRNYGYTF.

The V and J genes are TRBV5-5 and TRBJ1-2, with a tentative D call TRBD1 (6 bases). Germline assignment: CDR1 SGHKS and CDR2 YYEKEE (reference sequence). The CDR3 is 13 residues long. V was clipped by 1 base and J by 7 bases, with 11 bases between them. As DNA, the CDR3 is TGTGCCAGCAGCTTGTTGGGGGGCTTTGGCTACACCTTC. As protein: CASSLLGGFGYTF.

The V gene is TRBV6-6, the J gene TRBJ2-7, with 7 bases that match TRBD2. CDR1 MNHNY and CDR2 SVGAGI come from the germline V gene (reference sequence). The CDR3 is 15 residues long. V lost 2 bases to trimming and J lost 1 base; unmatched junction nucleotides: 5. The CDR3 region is CASSYPGTTSYEQYF. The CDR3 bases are TGTGCCAGCAGTTACCCCGGGACTACTTCCTACGAGCAGTACTTC.

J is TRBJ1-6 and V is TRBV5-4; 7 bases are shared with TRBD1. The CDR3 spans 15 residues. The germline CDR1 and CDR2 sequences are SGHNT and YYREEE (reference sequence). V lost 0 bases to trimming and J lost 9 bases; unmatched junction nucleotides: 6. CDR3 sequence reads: CASSLEGGGSSPLHF. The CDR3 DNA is TGTGCCAGCAGCTTGGAGGGAGGGGGCAGTTCACCCCTCCACTTT.

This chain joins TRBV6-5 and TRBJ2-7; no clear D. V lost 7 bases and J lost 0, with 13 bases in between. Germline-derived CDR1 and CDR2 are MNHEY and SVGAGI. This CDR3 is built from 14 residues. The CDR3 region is CASTDLGFSYEQYF. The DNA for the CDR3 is TGTGCCAGCACCGACCTGGGGTTCTCCTACGAGCAGTACTTC.

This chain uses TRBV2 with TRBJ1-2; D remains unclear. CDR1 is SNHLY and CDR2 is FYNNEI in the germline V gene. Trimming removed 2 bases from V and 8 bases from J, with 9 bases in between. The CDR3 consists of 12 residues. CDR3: CASSEFKGGYTF. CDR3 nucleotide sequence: TGTGCCAGCAGTGAATTTAAAGGGGGCTACACCTTC.

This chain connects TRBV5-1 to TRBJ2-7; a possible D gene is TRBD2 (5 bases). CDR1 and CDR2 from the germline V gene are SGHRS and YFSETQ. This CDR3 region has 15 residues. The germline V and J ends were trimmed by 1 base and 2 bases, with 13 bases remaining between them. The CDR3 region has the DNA TGCGCCAGCAGCTTGCGGGGTTCGGGAACCTACGAGCAGTACTTC. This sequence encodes CASSLRGSGTYEQYF.

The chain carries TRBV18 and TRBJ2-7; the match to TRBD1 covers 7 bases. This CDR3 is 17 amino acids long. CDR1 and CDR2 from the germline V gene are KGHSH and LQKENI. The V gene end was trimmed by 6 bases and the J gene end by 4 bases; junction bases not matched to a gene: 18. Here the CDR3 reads CASSTLSPLGTVYEQYF. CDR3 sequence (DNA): TGTGCCAGCTCCACCTTAAGCCCCCTCGGGACAGTTTACGAGCAGTACTTC.

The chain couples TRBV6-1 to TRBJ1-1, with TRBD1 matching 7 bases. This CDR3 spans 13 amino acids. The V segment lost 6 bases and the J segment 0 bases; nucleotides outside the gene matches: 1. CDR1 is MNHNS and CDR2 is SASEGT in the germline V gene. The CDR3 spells CASRTGMNTEAFF. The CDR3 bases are TGTGCCAGCAGGACAGGGATGAACACTGAAGCTTTCTTT.

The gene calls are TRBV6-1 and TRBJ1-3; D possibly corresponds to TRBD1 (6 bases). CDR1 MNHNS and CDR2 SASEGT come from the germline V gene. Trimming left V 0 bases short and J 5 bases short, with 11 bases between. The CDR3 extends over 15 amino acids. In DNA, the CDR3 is TGTGCCAGCAGTGAAGCCACAGGGACAAGAAACACCATATATTTT. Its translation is CASSEATGTRNTIYF.

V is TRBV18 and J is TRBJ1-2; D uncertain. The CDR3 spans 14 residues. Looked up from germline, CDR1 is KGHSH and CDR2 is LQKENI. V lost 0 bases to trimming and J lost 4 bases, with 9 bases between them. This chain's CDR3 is CASSPPLNSYGYTF. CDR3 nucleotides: TGTGCCAGCTCACCACCTCTAAATTCCTATGGCTACACCTTC.

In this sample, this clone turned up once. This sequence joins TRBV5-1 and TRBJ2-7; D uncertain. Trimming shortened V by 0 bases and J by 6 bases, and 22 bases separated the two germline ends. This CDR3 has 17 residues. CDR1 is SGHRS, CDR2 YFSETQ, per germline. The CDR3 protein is CASSLGQLSRSLGEQYF. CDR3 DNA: TGCGCCAGCAGCTTGGGCCAGCTTTCCCGTTCTTTGGGCGAGCAGTACTTC.

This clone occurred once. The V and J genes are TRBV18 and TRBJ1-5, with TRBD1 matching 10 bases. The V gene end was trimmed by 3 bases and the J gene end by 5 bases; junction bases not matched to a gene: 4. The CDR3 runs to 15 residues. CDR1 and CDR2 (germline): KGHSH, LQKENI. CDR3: CASSPTGTGDQPQHF. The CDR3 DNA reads TGTGCCAGCTCACCCACCGGGACAGGGGATCAGCCCCAGCATTTT.

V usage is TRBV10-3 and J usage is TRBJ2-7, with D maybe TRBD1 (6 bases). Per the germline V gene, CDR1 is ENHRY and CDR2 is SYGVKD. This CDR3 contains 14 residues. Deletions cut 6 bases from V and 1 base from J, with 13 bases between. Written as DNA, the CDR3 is TGTGCCATCAGCCCCGGGACATCTTCCTACGAGCAGTACTTC. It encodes CAISPGTSSYEQYF.

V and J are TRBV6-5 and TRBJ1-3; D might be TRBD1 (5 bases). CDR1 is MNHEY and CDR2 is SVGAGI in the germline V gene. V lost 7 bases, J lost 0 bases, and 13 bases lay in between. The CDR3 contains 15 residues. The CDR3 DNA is TGTGCCAGCACCCGCGGGGGTACCTCTGGAAACACCATATATTTT. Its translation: CASTRGGTSGNTIYF.

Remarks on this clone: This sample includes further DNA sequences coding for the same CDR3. The CDR3, as DNA: TGTGCCAGCTCACCACCGGAGGGGAACACTGAAGCTTTCTTT. This gives the protein CASSPPEGNTEAFF. This sequence joins TRBV18 and TRBJ1-1; D unclear. CDR1 KGHSH and CDR2 LQKENI come from the germline V gene. V lost 0 bases to trimming and J lost 1 base, with 6 bases between them. There are 14 residues in the CDR3.

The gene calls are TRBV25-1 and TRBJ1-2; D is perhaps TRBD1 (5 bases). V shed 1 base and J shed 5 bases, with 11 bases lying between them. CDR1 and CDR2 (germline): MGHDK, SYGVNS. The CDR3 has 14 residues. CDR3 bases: TGTGCCAGCAGTGAATCCGGGGGGAAGTATGGCTACACCTTC. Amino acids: CASSESGGKYGYTF.

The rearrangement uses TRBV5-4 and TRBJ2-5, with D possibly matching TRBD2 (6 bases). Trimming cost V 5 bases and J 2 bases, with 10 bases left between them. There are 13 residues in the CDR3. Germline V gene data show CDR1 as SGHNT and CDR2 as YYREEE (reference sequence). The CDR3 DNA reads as TGTGCCAGCAGATACGGACTACAAGAGACCCAGTACTTC. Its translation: CASRYGLQETQYF. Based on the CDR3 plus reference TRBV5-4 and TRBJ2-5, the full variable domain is ETGVTQSPTHLIKTRGQQVTLRCSSQSGHNTVSWYQQALGQGPQFIFQYYREEENGRGNFPPRFSGLQFPNYSSELNVNALELDDSALYLCASRYGLQETQYFGPGTRLLVL.